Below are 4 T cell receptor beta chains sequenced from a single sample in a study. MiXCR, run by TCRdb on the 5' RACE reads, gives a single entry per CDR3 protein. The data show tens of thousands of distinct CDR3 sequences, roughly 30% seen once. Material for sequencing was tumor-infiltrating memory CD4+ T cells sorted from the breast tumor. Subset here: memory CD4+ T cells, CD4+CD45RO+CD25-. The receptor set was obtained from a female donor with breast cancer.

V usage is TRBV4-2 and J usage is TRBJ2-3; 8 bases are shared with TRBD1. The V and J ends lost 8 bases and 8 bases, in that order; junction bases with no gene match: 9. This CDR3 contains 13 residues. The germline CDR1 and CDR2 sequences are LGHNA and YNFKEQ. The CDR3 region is CASGGQGASTQYF. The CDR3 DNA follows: TGTGCCAGCGGGGGGCAGGGGGCAAGTACGCAGTATTTT.

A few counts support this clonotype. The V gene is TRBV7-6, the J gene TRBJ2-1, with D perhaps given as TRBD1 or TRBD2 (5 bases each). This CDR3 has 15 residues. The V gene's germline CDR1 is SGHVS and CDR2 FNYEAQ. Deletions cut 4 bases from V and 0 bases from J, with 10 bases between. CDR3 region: CASSSGTPSYNEQFF. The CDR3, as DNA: TGTGCCAGCAGCTCCGGGACCCCCTCCTACAATGAGCAGTTCTTC.

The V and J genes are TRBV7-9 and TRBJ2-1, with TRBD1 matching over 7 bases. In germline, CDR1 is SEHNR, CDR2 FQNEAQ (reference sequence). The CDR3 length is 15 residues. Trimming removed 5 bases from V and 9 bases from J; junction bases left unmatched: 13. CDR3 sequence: CASSPRDSGSIEQFF. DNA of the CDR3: TGTGCCAGCAGCCCCCGGGACAGCGGTTCCATTGAGCAGTTCTTC.

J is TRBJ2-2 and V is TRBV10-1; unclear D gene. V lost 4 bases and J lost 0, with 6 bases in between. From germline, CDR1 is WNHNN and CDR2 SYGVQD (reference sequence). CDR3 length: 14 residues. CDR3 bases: TGCGCCAGCAGTGCATTAACGAACACCGGGGAGCTGTTTTTT. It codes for CASSALTNTGELFF.